The next 22 T cell receptor beta chains were all read from a single sample in a study of T cell responses to AZD1222 COVID-19 vaccine. Clones were sequenced by immunoSEQ multiplex PCR, and TCRdb holds only the in-frame ones, with some missing. The sample includes 130,000 to 150,000 clones, about 89% of them seen just once. The sequencing used peripheral blood, collected on day 0 of MenACWY control vaccination. Every receptor here comes from an adult in good health.

The J gene is TRBJ1-5, the V gene TRBV7-2; D gene unclear. The V end was cut by 1 base, the J end by 6 bases, with 4 bases between. Germline V gene data show CDR1 as SGHTA and CDR2 as FQGNSA. This CDR3 contains 12 residues. CDR3: CASSLGRQPQHF. The CDR3 DNA is TGTGCCAGCAGCTTAGGGCGTCAGCCCCAGCATTTT.

This chain links TRBV9 with TRBJ2-1; no reliable D call. CDR3 length: 13 residues. Germline CDR1 is SGDLS and CDR2 is YYNGEE. Trimming took off 0 bases at V and 8 bases at J, with 9 bases between the two ends. The CDR3 DNA is TGTGCCAGCAGCGTAGAAGTCTGGGATGAGCAGTTCTTC. It encodes CASSVEVWDEQFF.

V usage is TRBV6-1 and J usage is TRBJ2-1, with 7 bases identical to TRBD1. V was pared by 0 bases and J by 0 bases, with 8 bases of the junction left unmatched. The CDR3 is 18 amino acids. The germline V gene encodes CDR1 MNHNS and CDR2 SASEGT. This CDR3 reads CASSEAVGGLVSYNEQFF. CDR3 coding DNA: TGTGCCAGCAGTGAAGCGGTAGGGGGCCTAGTCTCCTACAATGAGCAGTTCTTC.

The rearrangement uses TRBV13 and TRBJ2-1; possible D gene TRBD2, 6 bases. Between the trimmed V and J ends, which lost 3 bases and 6 bases, there was a span of 18 bases. Germline V CDR1 and CDR2: PRHDT, FYEKMQ (reference sequence). CDR3 size: 16 residues. CDR3 DNA: TGTGCCAGCAGCTTGTCCCGGGACTTTAAGAGCAATGAGCAGTTCTTC. Amino acid sequence: CASSLSRDFKSNEQFF.

The V call is TRBV6-1, the J call TRBJ2-7; D ambiguous. The V end lost 2 bases, the J end lost 9 bases, and 14 bases lay between the germline ends. The germline V gene has CDR1 MNHNS and CDR2 SASEGT. The CDR3 is 13 amino acids. CDR3 amino acids: CASSERAVGRQYF. The CDR3 DNA sequence: TGTGCCAGCAGTGAAAGGGCGGTAGGTAGGCAGTACTTC.

The chain joins TRBV21-1 to TRBJ2-7; the table calls TRBD1, which could not be checked here. TRBV21-1 is a pseudogene. The CDR3 is made up of 12 amino acids. For the CDR3, the DNA is TGTGCCAGCTTCGAGCACAGGGGCGAGCAGTACTTC. Amino acid sequence: CASFEHRGEQYF.

V gene TRBV5-1 combines with J gene TRBJ2-5; 9 positions match TRBD1. V lost 4 bases and J lost 5; bases outside the gene matches: 9. CDR3 length: 15 residues. Germline assignment: CDR1 SGHRS and CDR2 YFSETQ. This CDR3 is CASSVGTGSRETQYF. CDR3 sequence (DNA): TGCGCCAGCAGCGTAGGGACAGGGTCTAGGGAGACCCAGTACTTC.

V is TRBV30 and J is TRBJ1-4, with 9 bases lining up with TRBD1. With V trimmed by 5 bases and J by 10 bases, 8 bases remained unmatched. Germline CDR1 is GTSNPN and CDR2 is SVGIG (reference sequence). The CDR3 covers 13 residues. The CDR3 coding sequence is TGTGCCTGGGGGACAGGGTTAGGAGGAAAACTGTTTTTT. Translated: CAWGTGLGGKLFF.

The gene calls are TRBV19 and TRBJ2-2; D is unclear. Germline CDR1 reads LNHDA; CDR2 reads SQIVND (reference sequence). The CDR3 consists of 14 residues. V gave up 7 bases and J gave up 0 bases, with 9 bases separating them. CDR3 DNA: TGTGCCAGTAACGGGCGCGCGAACACCGGGGAGCTGTTTTTT. It encodes CASNGRANTGELFF.

The CDR3 DNA reads as TGTGCCAGCTCACTTGTAGGACAGGGGGACGAGCAGTACTTC. It yields the protein CASSLVGQGDEQYF. The chain combines TRBV18 with TRBJ2-7; TRBD1 aligns across 10 bases. Germline CDR1 KGHSH, CDR2 LQKENI. V gave up 4 bases and J gave up 5 bases; unmatched junction bases: 5. The CDR3 length is 14 residues.

As concerns this clone: This same CDR3 is encoded by further DNA sequences in the sample. V gene TRBV14 combines with J gene TRBJ2-7; no definite D call. Germline CDR1 reads SGHDN; CDR2 reads FVKESK. The CDR3 length is 13 residues. V lost 0 bases to trimming and J lost 3 bases, with 6 bases between them. CDR3 in amino acids: CASSQDLGYEQYF. DNA of the CDR3: TGTGCCAGCAGCCAAGATCTCGGCTACGAGCAGTACTTC.

The rearrangement links TRBV10-3 to TRBJ1-6; 10 nucleotides agree with TRBD1. V gave up 4 bases and J gave up 9 bases; unmatched junction bases: 6. Germline lookup yields CDR1 ENHRY and CDR2 SYGVKD. The CDR3 is 15 residues long. The CDR3, as DNA: TGTGCCATCAGTGGTGGACAGGGGGTTCGTTCACCCCTCCACTTT. Amino acids: CAISGGQGVRSPLHF.

This chain connects TRBV28 to TRBJ2-1; D assignment may be TRBD1 or TRBD2 (5 bases each). Trimming removed 1 base at V and 4 bases at J, with 14 bases between. The CDR3 has 16 amino acids. Germline V gives CDR1 MDHEN, CDR2 SYDVKM. CDR3 in amino acids: CASSLLGEMGYNEQFF. The DNA of the CDR3 is TGTGCCAGCAGTTTATTGGGGGAGATGGGGTACAATGAGCAGTTCTTC.

The CDR3 nucleotides read TGTGCCAGCAGAGCGAGACAGACCTATGAAAAACTGTTTTTT. Protein sequence: CASRARQTYEKLFF. The chain joins TRBV2 to TRBJ1-4, with D possibly matching TRBD1 (5 bases). The CDR3 runs 14 residues. V was pared by 6 bases and J by 6 bases, with 14 bases between. CDR1 is SNHLY and CDR2 is FYNNEI in the germline V gene.

This chain uses TRBV27 with TRBJ1-5; D not resolved. The CDR3 is 14 residues long. V gave up 8 bases and J gave up 1 base, with 12 bases separating them. Germline V CDR1 and CDR2: MNHEY, SMNVEV (reference sequence). CDR3 in DNA: TGTGCCAGCCGGGAGTCGCCGAGCAATCAGCCCCAGCATTTT. It translates to CASRESPSNQPQHF.

V usage is TRBV28 and J usage is TRBJ2-2; possible D gene TRBD1, 6 bases. Per the germline V gene, CDR1 is MDHEN and CDR2 is SYDVKM. This CDR3 has 14 amino acids. Trimming shortened V by 6 bases and J by 5 bases, and 13 bases separated the two germline ends. CDR3 residues: CASRYRGTTGELFF. In DNA form, the CDR3 reads TGTGCCAGCAGATACCGAGGGACAACCGGGGAGCTGTTTTTT.

The rearrangement joins TRBV19 to TRBJ1-5, with D unresolved. The CDR3 runs 17 residues. Germline CDR1 reads LNHDA; CDR2 reads SQIVND (reference sequence). V lost 4 bases, J lost 0 bases, and 16 bases lay in between. The chain's CDR3 is CASSSWEETDSNQPQHF. The CDR3 DNA reads TGTGCCAGTAGTAGCTGGGAAGAGACCGATAGCAATCAGCCCCAGCATTTT.

This chain uses TRBV15 with TRBJ2-7, with 7 bases identical to TRBD2. The CDR3 consists of 15 residues. V shed 0 bases and J 4 bases; nucleotides not matched to a gene: 6. The V gene's germline CDR1 is LNHNV and CDR2 YYDKDF (reference sequence). CDR3 DNA sequence: TGTGCCACCAGCAGAGATCTCGGGAGGATTTACGAGCAGTACTTC. It specifies CATSRDLGRIYEQYF.

The V call is TRBV6-8, the J call TRBJ1-2; 10 bases are shared with TRBD1. Germline-derived CDR1 and CDR2 are MNHGY and SAAAGT. J was trimmed by 9 bases and V by 2 bases; bases with no gene match: 15. The CDR3 sequence is 17 residues long. The CDR3 coding sequence is TGTGCCAGCAGTTACCCGGACAGGGGGAAGGAGAGGATACGCTACACCTTC. It specifies CASSYPDRGKERIRYTF.

This clone was seen once. This chain connects TRBV21-1 to TRBJ1-1. TRBV21-1 is a pseudogene locus. The CDR3 is made up of 15 amino acids. CDR3 bases: TGTGCCAGCAGCGCCGCCCGCCCCTGGACCACTGAAGCTTTCTTT. As protein: CASSAARPWTTEAFF.

The J gene is TRBJ2-2, the V gene TRBV9; possible D gene TRBD2, 6 bases. Germline V gene sequence: CDR1 SGDLS, CDR2 YYNGEE. The length of the CDR3 is 17 residues. V was pared by 4 bases and J by 1 base, with 17 bases between. DNA of the CDR3: TGTGCCAGCAGCATCCAGCCTAGCGACAAGAACACCGGGGAGCTGTTTTTT. It specifies CASSIQPSDKNTGELFF. Variable domain in full (rest from reference TRBV9 and TRBJ2-2): DSGVTQTPKHLITATGQRVTLRCSPRSGDLSVYWYQQSLDQGLQFLIQYYNGEERAKGNILERFSAQQFPDLHSELNLSSLELGDSALYFCASSIQPSDKNTGELFFGEGSRLTVL.

The genes are TRBV19 and TRBJ1-4; 7 positions match TRBD1. CDR3 size: 16 residues. CDR1 is LNHDA, CDR2 SQIVND, per germline (reference sequence). V was clipped by 2 bases and J by 0 bases; unmatched bases: 3. CDR3 in amino acids: CASSIRGQATNEKLFF. CDR3 sequence (DNA): TGTGCCAGTAGTATAAGGGGGCAAGCAACTAATGAAAAACTGTTTTTT.